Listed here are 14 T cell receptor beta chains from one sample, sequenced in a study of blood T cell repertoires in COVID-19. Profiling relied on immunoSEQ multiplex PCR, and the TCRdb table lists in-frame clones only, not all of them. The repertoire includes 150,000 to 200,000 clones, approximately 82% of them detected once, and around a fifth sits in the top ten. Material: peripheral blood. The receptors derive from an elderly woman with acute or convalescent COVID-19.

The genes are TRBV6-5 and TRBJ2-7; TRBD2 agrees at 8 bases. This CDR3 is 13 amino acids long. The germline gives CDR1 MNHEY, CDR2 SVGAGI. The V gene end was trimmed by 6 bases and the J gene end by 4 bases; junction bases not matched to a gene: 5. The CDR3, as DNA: TGTGCCAGCAGGTACGGGAGGGGATACGAGCAGTACTTC. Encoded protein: CASRYGRGYEQYF.

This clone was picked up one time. The CDR3 is CASSLASGAYNEQFF. CDR3 coding DNA: TGTGCCAGCAGCTTAGCTAGCGGGGCCTACAATGAGCAGTTCTTC. This sequence joins TRBV11-2 and TRBJ2-1, with 9 bases that match TRBD2. This CDR3 has 15 amino acids. After removal of 1 base from V and 2 bases from J, the junction contained 0 bases not matched to a gene. Germline V lookup: CDR1 SGHAT, CDR2 FQNNGV.

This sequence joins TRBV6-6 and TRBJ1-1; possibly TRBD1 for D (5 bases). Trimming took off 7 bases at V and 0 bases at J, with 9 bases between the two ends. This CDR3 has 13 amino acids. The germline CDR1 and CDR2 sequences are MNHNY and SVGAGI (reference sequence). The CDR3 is CASTGGLNTEAFF. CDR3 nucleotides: TGTGCCAGCACCGGGGGGTTGAACACTGAAGCTTTCTTT.

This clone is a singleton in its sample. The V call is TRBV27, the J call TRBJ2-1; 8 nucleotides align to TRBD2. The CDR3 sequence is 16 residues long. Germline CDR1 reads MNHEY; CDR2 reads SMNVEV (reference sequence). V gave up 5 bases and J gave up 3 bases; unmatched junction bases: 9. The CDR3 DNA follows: TGTGCCAGCAGTCCCAAGAGGAGCGGGAGCTACAATGAGCAGTTCTTC. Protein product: CASSPKRSGSYNEQFF.

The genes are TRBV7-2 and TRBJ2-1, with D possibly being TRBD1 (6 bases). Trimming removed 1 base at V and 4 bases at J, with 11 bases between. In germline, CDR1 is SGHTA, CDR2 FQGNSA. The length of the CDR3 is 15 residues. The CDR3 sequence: CASSLGWGRYNEQFF. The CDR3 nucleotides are TGTGCCAGCAGCTTAGGGTGGGGGCGGTACAATGAGCAGTTCTTC.

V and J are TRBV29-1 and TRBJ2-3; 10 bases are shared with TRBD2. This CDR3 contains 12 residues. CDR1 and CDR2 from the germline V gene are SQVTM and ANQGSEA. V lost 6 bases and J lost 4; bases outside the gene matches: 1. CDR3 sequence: CSVLAGPDTQYF. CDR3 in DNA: TGCAGCGTACTAGCGGGACCAGATACGCAGTATTTT.

CDR3 amino acids: CASSLLGQGGGSYEQYF. The CDR3 nucleotides read TGTGCCAGCAGCTTATTGGGACAGGGGGGAGGCTCCTACGAGCAGTACTTC. This chain connects TRBV7-9 to TRBJ2-7, with 11 bases fitting TRBD1. CDR3 length: 17 residues. Germline V gene lookup returns CDR1 SEHNR and CDR2 FQNEAQ (reference sequence). V trimming: 2 bases; J trimming: 0 bases; junction bases outside the gene matches: 6.

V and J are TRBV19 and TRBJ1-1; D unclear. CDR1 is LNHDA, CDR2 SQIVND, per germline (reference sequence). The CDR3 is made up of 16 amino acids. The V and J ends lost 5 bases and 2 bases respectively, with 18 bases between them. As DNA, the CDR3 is TGTGCCAGTAGTGTCCCGAACCGTGGTACAAACACTGAAGCTTTCTTT. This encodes CASSVPNRGTNTEAFF.

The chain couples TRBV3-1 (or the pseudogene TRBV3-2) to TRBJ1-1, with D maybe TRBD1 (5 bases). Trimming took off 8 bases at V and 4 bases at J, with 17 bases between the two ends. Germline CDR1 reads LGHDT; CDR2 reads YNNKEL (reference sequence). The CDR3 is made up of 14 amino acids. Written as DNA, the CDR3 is TGTGCCAGCGGTTTAGGGGCCCAGGGCACTGAAGCTTTCTTT. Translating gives CASGLGAQGTEAFF.

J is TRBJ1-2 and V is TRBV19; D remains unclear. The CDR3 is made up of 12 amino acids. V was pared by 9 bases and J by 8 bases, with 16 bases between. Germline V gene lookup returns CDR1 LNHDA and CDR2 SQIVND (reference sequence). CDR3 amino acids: CASRGQTGGYTF. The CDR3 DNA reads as TGTGCCAGCCGCGGCCAGACCGGGGGCTACACCTTC.

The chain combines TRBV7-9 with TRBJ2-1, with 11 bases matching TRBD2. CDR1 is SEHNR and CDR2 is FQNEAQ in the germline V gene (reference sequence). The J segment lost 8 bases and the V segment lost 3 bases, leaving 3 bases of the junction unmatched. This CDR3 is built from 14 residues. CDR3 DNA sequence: TGTGCCAGCAGCTTGACTAGCGGGATATATGAGCAGTTCTTC. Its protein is CASSLTSGIYEQFF. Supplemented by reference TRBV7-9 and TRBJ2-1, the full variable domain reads DTGVSQNPRHKITKRGQNVTFRCDPISEHNRLYWYRQTLGQGPEFLTYFQNEAQLEKSRLLSDRFSAERPKGSFSTLEIQRTEQGDSAMYLCASSLTSGIYEQFFGPGTRLTVL.

CDR3 sequence reads: CASSYSSSGNTIYF. CDR3 sequence (DNA): TGTGCCAGCAGTTACTCGTCTTCTGGAAACACCATATATTTT. The chain is built from TRBV6-5 and TRBJ1-3; D uncertain. V was shortened by 0 bases and J by 1 base, with 4 bases between the two germline ends. The CDR3 has 14 residues. Per the germline V gene, CDR1 is MNHEY and CDR2 is SVGAGI.

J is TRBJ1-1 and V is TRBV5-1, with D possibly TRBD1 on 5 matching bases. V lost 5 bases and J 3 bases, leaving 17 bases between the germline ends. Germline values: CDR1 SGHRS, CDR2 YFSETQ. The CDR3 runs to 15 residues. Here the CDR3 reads CASSEMGRDYTEAFF. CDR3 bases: TGCGCCAGCAGTGAGATGGGCAGGGACTACACTGAAGCTTTCTTT.

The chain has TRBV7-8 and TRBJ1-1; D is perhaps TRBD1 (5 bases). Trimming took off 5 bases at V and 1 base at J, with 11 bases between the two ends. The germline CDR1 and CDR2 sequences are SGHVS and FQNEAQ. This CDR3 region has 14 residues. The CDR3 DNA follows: TGTGCCAGCAGCGATCGGGGGACGAACACTGAAGCTTTCTTT. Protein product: CASSDRGTNTEAFF.